A single sample is the source of the 26 T cell receptor beta chains below, sequenced in a study of T cells in Graves' hyperthyroidism and ophthalmopathy. Amplified TCR beta CDR3 regions came from RNA transcripts. When the TCR CDR3 underwent first-round RT-PCR, the HTBI primer set was used. One entry per CDR3 protein results from TCRdb running MiXCR on the multiplex PCR reads. This sample carries about 530,000 distinct CDR3 sequences, about 15% of them seen once, and the ten largest clones take approximately 16%. Sample: blood. These receptors were taken from a woman between 18 and 29 years old with Graves' ophthalmopathy.

Ten or more counts support this clonotype. The rearrangement uses TRBV5-1 and TRBJ2-1, with 9 bases identical to TRBD2. Germline CDR1 reads SGHRS; CDR2 reads YFSETQ. The CDR3 length is 16 residues. V trimming: 4 bases; J trimming: 4 bases; junction bases outside the gene matches: 9. DNA of the CDR3: TGCGCCAGCAGCAAACAGAATAGCGGGGGTTACAATGAGCAGTTCTTC. Translating gives CASSKQNSGGYNEQFF.

There are many counts of this clonotype. The genes are TRBV27 and TRBJ2-3; 14 nucleotides line up with TRBD2. The CDR3 runs to 16 residues. Germline trimming cut 4 bases from V and 4 bases from J; bases unmatched to any gene: 4. Germline CDR1 reads MNHEY; CDR2 reads SMNVEV (reference sequence). The DNA of the CDR3 is TGTGCCAGCAGTTGGGGACTAGCGGGAGCGGCAGATACGCAGTATTTT. It codes for CASSWGLAGAADTQYF.

This chain uses TRBV5-1 with TRBJ1-1; 7 positions agree with TRBD1. The CDR3 covers 12 residues. V lost 3 bases, J lost 4 bases, and 0 bases stayed unmatched. Per germline, CDR1 SGHRS and CDR2 YFSETQ. CDR3 in DNA: TGCGCCAGCAGCTGGGACAGCACTGAAGCTTTCTTT. Its translation: CASSWDSTEAFF.

The chain couples TRBV29-1 to TRBJ1-5; TRBD1 might be the D (6 bases). The V gene's germline CDR1 is SQVTM and CDR2 ANQGSEA. Trimming stripped 6 bases from V and 2 bases from J, with 20 bases between. This CDR3 region has 16 residues. The CDR3 protein is CSVLAWGAEGNQPQHF. CDR3 in DNA: TGCAGCGTCCTTGCTTGGGGGGCGGAGGGCAATCAGCCCCAGCATTTT.

V is TRBV11-2 and J is TRBJ2-7; D call uncertain. Looked up from germline, CDR1 is SGHAT and CDR2 is FQNNGV. Trimming took 5 bases from V and 1 from J, leaving 15 bases between them. The CDR3 has 15 amino acids. This CDR3 is CASSTTATPSYEQYF. CDR3 coding DNA: TGTGCCAGCAGCACTACAGCGACTCCTTCCTACGAGCAGTACTTC.

The CDR3 protein is CASSPWTERNSPLHF. CDR3 bases: TGTGCCAGTAGTCCGTGGACAGAACGGAATTCACCCCTCCACTTT. The genes are TRBV19 and TRBJ1-6; tentative D call: TRBD1 (6 bases). V shed 5 bases and J shed 7 bases, with 15 bases lying between them. This CDR3 has 15 amino acids. Germline values: CDR1 LNHDA, CDR2 SQIVND (reference sequence).

In the case of this clonotype: Germline is not matched at one junction end, which may reflect a read error. The chain links TRBV15 to TRBJ2-1; no reliable D call. The CDR3 spans 13 residues. The germline V gene has CDR1 LNHNV and CDR2 YYDKDF (reference sequence). The chain's CDR3 is CATSRDIGYEQLF. In DNA form, the CDR3 reads TGTGCCACCAGCAGAGATATTGGTTATGAGCAGCTCTTC.

This clonotype occurred a few times. This sequence joins TRBV7-3 and TRBJ2-3, with unresolved D. V was clipped by 5 bases and J by 4 bases, with 13 bases between them. The CDR3 length is 14 residues. CDR1 and CDR2 from the germline V gene are SGHTA and FQGTGA. This CDR3 reads CASSPDGSSDTQYF. Written as DNA, the CDR3 is TGTGCCAGCAGCCCTGACGGTAGCTCAGATACGCAGTATTTT. Based on the CDR3 plus reference TRBV7-3 and TRBJ2-3, the full variable domain is GAGVSQTPSNKVTEKGKYVELRCDPISGHTALYWYRQSLGQGPEFLIYFQGTGAADDSGLPNDRFFAVRPEGSVSTLKIQRTERGDSAVYLCASSPDGSSDTQYFGPGTRLTVL.

The chain combines TRBV2 with TRBJ1-2; TRBD1 might be the D (6 bases). The CDR3 covers 14 residues. CDR1 and CDR2 from the germline V gene are SNHLY and FYNNEI. The V end was cut by 6 bases, the J end by 4 bases, with 15 bases between. The CDR3 DNA sequence: TGTGCCAGCAGGGCCGGTCCAGGGGCCTATGGCTACACCTTC. As protein: CASRAGPGAYGYTF.

A few counts support this clonotype. V usage is TRBV2 and J usage is TRBJ1-2, with D possibly TRBD1 on 6 matching bases. V was shortened by 6 bases and J by 8 bases, with 13 bases between the two germline ends. CDR3 length: 12 amino acids. The germline V gene encodes CDR1 SNHLY and CDR2 FYNNEI. The CDR3 nucleotides read TGTGCCAGCAGGGGGGGGCGTGGAGGCTACACCTTC. It translates to CASRGGRGGYTF.

The chain joins TRBV9 to TRBJ2-6; TRBD2 agrees at 7 bases. After removal of 7 bases from V and 3 bases from J, the junction contained 10 bases not matched to a gene. This CDR3 is built from 16 residues. Germline V lookup: CDR1 SGDLS, CDR2 YYNGEE. CDR3 in DNA: TGTGCCAGCGCGTCAGCGGGATTCGGTGGGGCCAACGTCCTGACTTTC. It is translated as CASASAGFGGANVLTF. The full variable domain, rest sourced from reference TRBV9 and TRBJ2-6, is DSGVTQTPKHLITATGQRVTLRCSPRSGDLSVYWYQQSLDQGLQFLIQYYNGEERAKGNILERFSAQQFPDLHSELNLSSLELGDSALYFCASASAGFGGANVLTFGAGSRLTVL.

The table lists this clonotype with many counts. This chain connects TRBV20-1 to TRBJ2-3, with 7 bases matching TRBD2. Germline V CDR1 and CDR2: DFQATT, SNEGSKA (reference sequence). Trimming took 1 base from V and 0 from J; bases not matched to a gene: 7. The CDR3 runs 16 residues. The DNA for the CDR3 is TGCAGTGCTAGAGGGGAGGGGCTTACTAGCACAGATACGCAGTATTTT. Translating gives CSARGEGLTSTDTQYF.

The sample holds a few counts of this clonotype. The genes are TRBV10-3 and TRBJ2-6, with 9 bases matching TRBD1. With V trimmed by 5 bases and J by 0 bases, 8 bases remained unmatched. The CDR3 length is 18 residues. Germline values: CDR1 ENHRY, CDR2 SYGVKD. CDR3 in amino acids: CAISPSGTGSSGANVLTF. CDR3 nucleotides: TGTGCCATCAGTCCGTCAGGGACAGGGAGCTCTGGGGCCAACGTCCTGACTTTC.

V usage is TRBV9 and J usage is TRBJ2-2; D gene uncertain. Germline V lookup: CDR1 SGDLS, CDR2 YYNGEE. V gave up 0 bases and J gave up 6 bases, with 3 bases separating them. This CDR3 is 12 amino acids long. CDR3 sequence: CASSVGPGELFF. Here the CDR3 DNA reads TGTGCCAGCAGCGTAGGGCCCGGGGAGCTGTTTTTT.

This clonotype was counted only a few times. V and J are TRBV4-1 and TRBJ1-1, with D maybe TRBD1 (6 bases). The CDR3 has 14 residues. Germline CDR1 is MGHRA and CDR2 is YSYEKL. Trimming cost V 3 bases and J 5 bases, with 13 bases left between them. The CDR3 protein is CASSQEAGETEAFF. CDR3 nucleotide sequence: TGCGCCAGCAGCCAGGAGGCAGGGGAGACTGAAGCTTTCTTT.

This clonotype was recorded at least ten times. The CDR3 loop reads CASSAGQGGYGYTF. The CDR3 DNA reads as TGTGCCAGCAGCGCAGGACAGGGTGGCTATGGCTACACCTTC. The gene calls are TRBV11-2 and TRBJ1-2; 8 bases are shared with TRBD1. The CDR3 is 14 residues long. Germline CDR1 is SGHAT and CDR2 is FQNNGV. The junction had 6 bases not matched to a gene; V was cut back by 5 bases and J by 4 bases. Looking up the rest from reference TRBV11-2 and TRBJ1-2 gives the full variable domain: EAGVAQSPRYKIIEKRQSVAFWCNPISGHATLYWYQQILGQGPKLLIQFQNNGVVDDSQLPKDRFSAERLKGVDSTLKIQPAKLEDSAVYLCASSAGQGGYGYTFGSGTRLTVV.

In this sample, this clonotype turned up many times. The rearrangement uses TRBV30 and TRBJ2-1; D possibly corresponds to TRBD1 (6 bases). Trimming removed 3 bases from V and 6 bases from J, with 6 bases in between. The germline CDR1 and CDR2 sequences are GTSNPN and SVGIG (reference sequence). The CDR3 runs 11 residues. CDR3 region: CAWRGGNEQFF. As DNA, the CDR3 is TGTGCCTGGAGAGGGGGCAATGAGCAGTTCTTC.

The chain couples TRBV30 to TRBJ2-1, with TRBD2 as a possible D gene (7 bases). CDR3 length: 16 amino acids. The V gene lost 4 bases and the J gene lost 0 bases, with 16 bases spanning the gap. Germline V gene data show CDR1 as GTSNPN and CDR2 as SVGIG (reference sequence). The CDR3 here is CAWNTGRGSSYNEQFF. The CDR3 DNA follows: TGTGCCTGGAACACAGGGAGGGGGAGCTCCTACAATGAGCAGTTCTTC.

In this sample, this clonotype turned up a few times. The V call is TRBV30, the J call TRBJ2-6, with 8 bases identical to TRBD1. Per the germline V gene, CDR1 is GTSNPN and CDR2 is SVGIG (reference sequence). CDR3 length: 15 residues. CDR3 residues: CGTTGDPSGANVLTF. CDR3 DNA: TGTGGAACGACAGGGGACCCCTCTGGGGCCAACGTCCTGACTTTC.

This clonotype was counted a few times. The chain joins TRBV20-1 to TRBJ1-3, with a tentative D call TRBD1 (5 bases). The germline V gene encodes CDR1 DFQATT and CDR2 SNEGSKA (reference sequence). V was cut by 0 bases and J by 0 bases, with 18 bases left in between. CDR3 length: 18 amino acids. CDR3 sequence reads: CSARDPNSGTSSGNTIYF. DNA of the CDR3: TGCAGTGCTAGAGATCCCAACTCCGGGACGAGCTCTGGAAACACCATATATTTT.

The V and J genes are TRBV11-2 and TRBJ1-2, with TRBD1 matching over 7 bases. Germline V gene sequence: CDR1 SGHAT, CDR2 FQNNGV. V dropped 3 bases and J dropped 0; count of bases not matched to a gene: 19. This CDR3 spans 20 amino acids. The CDR3 loop reads CASSFRGGGGSRAANYGYTF. In DNA form, the CDR3 reads TGTGCCAGCAGCTTTAGAGGGGGAGGGGGCTCTAGGGCAGCTAACTATGGCTACACCTTC.

The chain couples TRBV5-6 to TRBJ2-2, with 8 nucleotides matching TRBD2. The CDR3 runs to 20 residues. In germline, CDR1 is SGHDT, CDR2 YYEEEE. J lost 3 bases, V lost 4 bases, and 20 bases had no gene match. This CDR3 reads CASSPTGTRNRMTHTGELFF. In DNA form, the CDR3 reads TGTGCCAGCAGCCCGACCGGGACTAGAAATCGCATGACCCACACCGGGGAGCTGTTTTTT.

J is TRBJ1-4 and V is TRBV19; TRBD1 aligns across 7 bases. From germline, CDR1 is LNHDA and CDR2 SQIVND (reference sequence). J gave up 8 bases and V 5 bases, and 8 bases lay outside the gene matches. The CDR3 extends over 14 amino acids. CDR3 sequence (DNA): TGTGCCAGTAGTCTGACAGGGTCCGGAGAAAAACTGTTTTTT. It specifies CASSLTGSGEKLFF.

The J gene is TRBJ2-7, the V gene TRBV10-3; 8 nucleotides agree with TRBD1. V lost 10 bases, J lost 6 bases, and 11 bases stayed unmatched. Germline CDR1 is ENHRY and CDR2 is SYGVKD. The CDR3 is 13 amino acids. The CDR3, as DNA: TGTGCCACTGCACAGGGGGAGGTGGGCGAGCAGTACTTC. Translated, it gives CATAQGEVGEQYF.

This clonotype occurred many times. The DNA for the CDR3 is TGCAGTGCTAGAGATCCCCTAGCGAACTACAATGAGCAGTTCTTC. This gives the protein CSARDPLANYNEQFF. V gene TRBV20-1 combines with J gene TRBJ2-1; D perhaps matches TRBD2 (6 bases). The CDR3 has 15 residues. Germline loops: CDR1 DFQATT, CDR2 SNEGSKA (reference sequence). The V gene lost 0 bases and the J gene lost 3 bases, with 12 bases spanning the gap.

The chain links TRBV6-6 to TRBJ2-7; D remains unclear. The CDR3 totals 13 residues. Trimming stripped 2 bases from V and 2 bases from J, with 7 bases between. The germline CDR1 and CDR2 sequences are MNHNY and SVGAGI (reference sequence). The CDR3 spells CASSYTETYEQYF. The DNA for the CDR3 is TGTGCCAGCAGTTACACAGAGACCTACGAGCAGTACTTC.